The 13 T cell receptor beta chains listed next were all sequenced from one sample in a study of T cells after yellow fever vaccination. TCRdb independently ran MiXCR on the 5' RACE reads; one entry per CDR3 protein. The table lists tens of thousands of distinct CDR3 sequences, approximately 7.4% of them singletons. The sample in question was CD8+ T cells sorted from PBMCs, obtained 15 days after the yellow fever booster vaccination. The receptors originated from a man aged 30 to 45 who received the YFV17D yellow fever vaccine.

This clonotype was picked up many times. The rearrangement uses TRBV30 and TRBJ1-1, with unresolved D. Trimming stripped 2 bases from V and 0 bases from J, with 7 bases between. CDR1 is GTSNPN and CDR2 is SVGIG in the germline V gene (reference sequence). This CDR3 comprises 13 residues. The DNA for the CDR3 is TGTGCCTGGAGTCTGGCACTGAACACTGAAGCTTTCTTT. Protein sequence: CAWSLALNTEAFF.

This clonotype occurred many times. V gene TRBV2 combines with J gene TRBJ1-5, with D uncertain. Germline values: CDR1 SNHLY, CDR2 FYNNEI. Trimming removed 0 bases at V and 2 bases at J, with 8 bases between. This CDR3 has 15 amino acids. For the CDR3, the DNA is TGTGCCAGCAGTGAAGCACGGGGTGGCAATCAGCCCCAGCATTTT. Translated: CASSEARGGNQPQHF.

This clonotype was counted at least ten times. The rearrangement joins TRBV14 to TRBJ2-4; no clear D. Trimming removed 1 base from V and 7 bases from J, with 14 bases in between. Germline V gene lookup returns CDR1 SGHDN and CDR2 FVKESK. The CDR3 is made up of 15 amino acids. CDR3 nucleotides: TGTGCCAGCAGCCAAGCTGCCACTATGGGGAACATTCAGTACTTC. This translates into CASSQAATMGNIQYF. Together with reference TRBV14 and TRBJ2-4, the CDR3 gives the full variable domain: EAGVTQFPSHSVIEKGQTVTLRCDPISGHDNLYWYRRVMGKEIKFLLHFVKESKQDESGMPNNRFLAERTGGTYSTLKVQPAELEDSGVYFCASSQAATMGNIQYFGAGTRLSVL.

At least ten counts were recorded for this clonotype. The chain joins TRBV20-1 to TRBJ2-2, with TRBD1 matching 10 bases. J lost 3 bases, V lost 5 bases, and 6 bases had no gene match. Germline CDR1 reads DFQATT; CDR2 reads SNEGSKA (reference sequence). The CDR3 consists of 15 residues. Written as DNA, the CDR3 is TGCAGTGCTCGCTCCGGGACAGGGGACACCGGGGAGCTGTTTTTT. It is translated as CSARSGTGDTGELFF.

V is TRBV4-3 and J is TRBJ2-1; no reliable D call. The length of the CDR3 is 13 residues. The V gene lost 0 bases and the J gene lost 7 bases, with 7 bases spanning the gap. CDR1 and CDR2 from the germline V gene are LGHNA and YSLEER. Here the CDR3 DNA reads TGCGCCAGCAGCCAAGACTCCAGGAATGAGCAGTTCTTC. Its protein is CASSQDSRNEQFF.

This chain joins TRBV7-9 and TRBJ1-1; weak D call: TRBD1 (5 bases). The CDR3 totals 15 residues. The V gene lost 4 bases and the J gene lost 2 bases, with 14 bases spanning the gap. Germline V gives CDR1 SEHNR, CDR2 FQNEAQ (reference sequence). The CDR3 reads CASSSPLDRNTEAFF. CDR3 bases: TGTGCCAGCAGCTCTCCCCTTGACAGAAACACTGAAGCTTTCTTT.

This clonotype was detected ten times or more. V usage is TRBV14 and J usage is TRBJ2-5; 7 bases fit TRBD1. Germline-derived CDR1 and CDR2 are SGHDN and FVKESK. V dropped 3 bases and J dropped 3; count of bases not matched to a gene: 4. There are 14 residues in the CDR3. The chain's CDR3 is CASSQTGTEETQYF. The CDR3 DNA follows: TGTGCCAGCAGCCAGACCGGGACAGAAGAGACCCAGTACTTC.

The table lists this clonotype with many counts. This sequence joins TRBV11-2 and TRBJ2-1, with a weak D call TRBD2 (6 bases). This CDR3 has 14 residues. The germline V gene encodes CDR1 SGHAT and CDR2 FQNNGV. V lost 0 bases to trimming and J lost 8 bases, with 11 bases between them. The CDR3 here is CASSLDRGSHEQFF. The CDR3 nucleotides read TGTGCCAGCAGCTTAGATCGGGGGTCCCATGAGCAGTTCTTC. Using reference TRBV11-2 and TRBJ2-1 for the parts outside the CDR3, the full variable domain is EAGVAQSPRYKIIEKRQSVAFWCNPISGHATLYWYQQILGQGPKLLIQFQNNGVVDDSQLPKDRFSAERLKGVDSTLKIQPAKLEDSAVYLCASSLDRGSHEQFFGPGTRLTVL.

This clonotype was picked up many times. The DNA for the CDR3 is TGCGCCAGCAGCGCCGGGACAGGGGGCGCGGAGCCCCAGCATTTT. The encoded protein is CASSAGTGGAEPQHF. The gene calls are TRBV10-2 and TRBJ1-5; TRBD1 agrees at 12 bases. CDR3 size: 15 residues. Germline CDR1 reads WSHSY; CDR2 reads SAAADI. After removal of 6 bases from V and 8 bases from J, the junction contained 8 bases not matched to a gene.

This clonotype was observed at least ten times. The genes are TRBV7-9 and TRBJ2-7; D is perhaps TRBD2 (5 bases). The germline V and J ends were trimmed by 3 bases and 3 bases, with 21 bases remaining between them. Germline CDR1 and CDR2: SEHNR and FQNEAQ (reference sequence). The CDR3 extends over 17 amino acids. CDR3 residues: CASSFERATTTFYEQYF. Here the CDR3 DNA reads TGTGCCAGCAGCTTCGAGAGGGCAACCACCACCTTCTACGAGCAGTACTTC.

This clonotype was seen a handful of times. The chain uses TRBV10-3 and TRBJ2-1; 11 positions match TRBD2. Germline V lookup: CDR1 ENHRY, CDR2 SYGVKD. The CDR3 loop spans 16 amino acids. Trimming removed 10 bases from V and 6 bases from J; junction bases left unmatched: 14. CDR3 sequence: CATIAGGPLSSNEQFF. CDR3 coding DNA: TGTGCCACCATAGCGGGAGGGCCTTTGTCTTCCAATGAGCAGTTCTTC.

This clonotype was counted many times. V usage is TRBV18 and J usage is TRBJ2-1; D tentatively reads TRBD1 or TRBD2 (5 bases each). The CDR3 loop spans 15 amino acids. The V gene lost 5 bases and the J gene lost 5 bases, with 16 bases spanning the gap. CDR1 is KGHSH and CDR2 is LQKENI in the germline V gene. CDR3 DNA: TGTGCCAGCTCAGTGGGACGTTCCGACCACAATGAGCAGTTCTTC. Translation gives CASSVGRSDHNEQFF.

This clonotype was seen ten or more times. This sequence joins TRBV20-1 and TRBJ2-1; D not certain. The CDR3 length is 15 residues. CDR1 DFQATT and CDR2 SNEGSKA come from the germline V gene (reference sequence). The V end was cut by 1 base, the J end by 9 bases, with 19 bases between. CDR3 sequence reads: CSARGTLSPLGEQFF. The DNA for the CDR3 is TGCAGTGCTAGAGGCACCCTGAGCCCTTTAGGTGAGCAGTTCTTC.